This T cell receptor beta chain was recovered during a study of OX40 agonist ivuxolimab in advanced cancers. Study details: With ivuxolimab, an agonistic anti-OX40 (CD134) antibody, patients were treated. Patients with hepatocellular carcinoma, melanoma, renal cell or head and neck cancer made up the dose-escalation patients.

With regard to this clone: The antigen is unknown.

Trimming stripped 4 bases from V and 5 bases from J, with 12 bases between. The CDR3 sequence is 13 residues long. The germline V gene encodes CDR1 SEHNR and CDR2 FQNEAQ (reference sequence). The study's findings and limits: Both blood CD4+ and CD8+ T cells showed clonal growth by week 6 at 0.1 to 3.0 mg/kg. CD8+ T cells (on average) carried more expanded clones than CD4+ T cells.

TCRdb's copy holds only in-frame clones and misses some; the assay was immunoSEQ multiplex PCR. The data show 50,000 to 55,000 clones, over 75% seen once. J is TRBJ2-7 and V is TRBV7-9; TRBD1 might be the D (5 bases). The sequence was collected from an adult with an advanced solid tumor such as melanoma, head and neck, liver or kidney cancer. The specimen comprised CD4+ or CD8+ T cells sorted from blood, sampled in a trial of the OX40 agonist ivuxolimab. The CDR3 nucleotides read TGTGCCAGCAGCTCTATCCAGGGCCACGAGCAGTACTTC. It yields the protein CASSSIQGHEQYF.